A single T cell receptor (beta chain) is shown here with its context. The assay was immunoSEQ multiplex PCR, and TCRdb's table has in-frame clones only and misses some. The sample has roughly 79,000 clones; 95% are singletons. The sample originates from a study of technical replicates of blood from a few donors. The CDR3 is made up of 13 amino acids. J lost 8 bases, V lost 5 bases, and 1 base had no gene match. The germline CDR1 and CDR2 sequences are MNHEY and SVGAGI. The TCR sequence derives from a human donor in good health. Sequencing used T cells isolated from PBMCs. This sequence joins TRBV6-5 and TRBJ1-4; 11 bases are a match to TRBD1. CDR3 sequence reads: CASSGTGGEKLFF. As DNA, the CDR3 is TGTGCCAGCAGTGGGACAGGGGGGGAAAAACTGTTTTTT.